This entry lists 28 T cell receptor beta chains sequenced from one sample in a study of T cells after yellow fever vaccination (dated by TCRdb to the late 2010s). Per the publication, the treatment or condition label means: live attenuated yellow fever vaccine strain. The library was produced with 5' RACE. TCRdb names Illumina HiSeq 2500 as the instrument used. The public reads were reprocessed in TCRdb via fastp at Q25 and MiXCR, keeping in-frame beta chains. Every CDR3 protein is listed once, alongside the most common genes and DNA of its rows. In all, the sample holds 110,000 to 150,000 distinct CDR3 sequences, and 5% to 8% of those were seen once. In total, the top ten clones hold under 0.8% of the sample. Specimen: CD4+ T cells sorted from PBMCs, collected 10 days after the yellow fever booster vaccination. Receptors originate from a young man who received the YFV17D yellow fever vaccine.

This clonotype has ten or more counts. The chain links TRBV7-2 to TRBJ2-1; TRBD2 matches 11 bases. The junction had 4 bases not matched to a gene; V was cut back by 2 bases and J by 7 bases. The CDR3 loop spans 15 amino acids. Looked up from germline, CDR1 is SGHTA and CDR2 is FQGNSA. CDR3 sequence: CASSLTSGSRNEQFF. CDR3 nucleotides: TGTGCCAGCAGCTTAACTAGCGGGAGCCGGAATGAGCAGTTCTTC.

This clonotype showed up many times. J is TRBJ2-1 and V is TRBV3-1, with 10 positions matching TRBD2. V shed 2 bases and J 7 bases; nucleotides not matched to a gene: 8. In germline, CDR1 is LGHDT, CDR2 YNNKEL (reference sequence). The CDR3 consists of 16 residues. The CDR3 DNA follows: TGTGCCAGCAGCCAAACATTAGCGGGAGGCGGTAATGAGCAGTTCTTC. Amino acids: CASSQTLAGGGNEQFF.

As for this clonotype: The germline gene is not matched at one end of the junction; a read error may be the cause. The CDR3 region has the DNA TGCGCCAGCAGCCCCCTACGGGGGACATCAAACGCCATATATTTT. Its protein is CASSPLRGTSNAIYF. V and J are TRBV5-1 and TRBJ1-3; tentative D call: TRBD1 (6 bases). CDR1 and CDR2 (germline): SGHRS, YFSETQ. This CDR3 contains 15 residues.

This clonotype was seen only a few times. In DNA form, the CDR3 reads TGTGCCAGCAGCCGGGACAGGGACTACAATGAGCAGTTCTTC. Translated, it gives CASSRDRDYNEQFF. V usage is TRBV6-2 or TRBV6-3 and J usage is TRBJ2-1; 9 bases align to TRBD1. Germline V gene data show CDR1 as MNHEY and CDR2 as SVGEGT. The CDR3 has 14 amino acids. The trim removed 6 bases at V and 3 bases at J, leaving 3 bases unmatched.

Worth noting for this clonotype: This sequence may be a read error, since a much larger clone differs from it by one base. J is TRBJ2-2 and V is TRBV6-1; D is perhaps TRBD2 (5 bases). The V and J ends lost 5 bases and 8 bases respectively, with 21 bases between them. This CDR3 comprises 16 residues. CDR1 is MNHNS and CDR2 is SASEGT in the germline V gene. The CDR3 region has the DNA TGTGCCAGCAGTCGACCAGGCGTCAGCGGTAGTGGGGAGCTGTTTTTT. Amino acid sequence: CASSRPGVSGSGELFF.

CDR3 loop: CASSLGLAGECFF. In nucleotides, the CDR3 is TGTGCCAGCAGCTTAGGGCTAGCGGGAGAGTGTTTCTTC. V and J are TRBV11-3 and TRBJ2-1, with 10 bases identical to TRBD2. The V and J ends lost 1 base and 16 bases, in that order; junction bases with no gene match: 7. The CDR3 length is 13 residues. Germline-derived CDR1 and CDR2 are SGHNT and YENEEA.

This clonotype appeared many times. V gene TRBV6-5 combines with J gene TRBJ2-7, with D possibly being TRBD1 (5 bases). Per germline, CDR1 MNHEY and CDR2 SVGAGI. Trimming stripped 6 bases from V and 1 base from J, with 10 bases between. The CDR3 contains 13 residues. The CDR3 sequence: CASRIDSSYEQYF. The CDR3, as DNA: TGTGCCAGCAGAATCGACAGTTCCTACGAGCAGTACTTC.

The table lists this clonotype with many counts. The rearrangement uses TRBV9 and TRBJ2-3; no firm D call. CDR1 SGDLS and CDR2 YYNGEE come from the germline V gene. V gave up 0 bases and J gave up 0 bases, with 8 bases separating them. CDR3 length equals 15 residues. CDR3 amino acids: CASSVGVTSTDTQYF. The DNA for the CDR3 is TGTGCCAGCAGCGTAGGAGTGACTAGCACAGATACGCAGTATTTT.

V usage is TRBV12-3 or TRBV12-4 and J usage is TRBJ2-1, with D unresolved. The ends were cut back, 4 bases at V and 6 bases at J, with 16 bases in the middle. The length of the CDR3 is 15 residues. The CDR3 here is CASSYLGNRFNEQFF. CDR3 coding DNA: TGTGCCAGCAGTTACCTGGGAAATCGTTTCAATGAGCAGTTCTTC.

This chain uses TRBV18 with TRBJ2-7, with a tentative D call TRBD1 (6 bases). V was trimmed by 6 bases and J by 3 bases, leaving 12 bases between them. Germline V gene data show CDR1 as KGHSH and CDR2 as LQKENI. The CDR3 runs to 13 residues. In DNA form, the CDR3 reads TGTGCCAGCTCTCGGGACATCTTCTACGAGCAGTACTTC. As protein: CASSRDIFYEQYF.

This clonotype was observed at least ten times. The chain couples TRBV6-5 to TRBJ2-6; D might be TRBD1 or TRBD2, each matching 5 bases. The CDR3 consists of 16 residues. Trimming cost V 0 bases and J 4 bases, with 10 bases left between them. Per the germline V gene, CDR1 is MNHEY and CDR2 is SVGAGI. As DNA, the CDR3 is TGTGCCAGCAGTTACTCGGGGGTAACGGGGGCCAACGTCCTGACTTTC. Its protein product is CASSYSGVTGANVLTF.

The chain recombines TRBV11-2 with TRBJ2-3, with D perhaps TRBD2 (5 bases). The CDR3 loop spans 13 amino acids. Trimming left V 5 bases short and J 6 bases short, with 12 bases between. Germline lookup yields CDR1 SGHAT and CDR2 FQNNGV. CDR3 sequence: CASSPQTGDTQYF. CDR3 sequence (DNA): TGTGCCAGCAGCCCGCAGACGGGGGATACGCAGTATTTT.

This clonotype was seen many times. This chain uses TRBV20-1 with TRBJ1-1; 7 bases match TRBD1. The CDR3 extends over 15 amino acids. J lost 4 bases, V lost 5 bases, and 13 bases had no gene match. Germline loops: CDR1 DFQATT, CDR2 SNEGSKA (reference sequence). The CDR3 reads CSARHPGTVITEAFF. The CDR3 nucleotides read TGCAGTGCTCGCCACCCCGGGACAGTTATCACTGAAGCTTTCTTT.

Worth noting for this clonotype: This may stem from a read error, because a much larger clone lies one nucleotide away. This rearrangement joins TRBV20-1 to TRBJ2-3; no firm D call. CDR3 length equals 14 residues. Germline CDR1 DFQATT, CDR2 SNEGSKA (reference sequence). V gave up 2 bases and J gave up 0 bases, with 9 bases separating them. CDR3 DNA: TGCAGTGCTAGAACTAACGGGAGCACAGATACGCAGTATTTT. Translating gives CSARTNGSTDTQYF.

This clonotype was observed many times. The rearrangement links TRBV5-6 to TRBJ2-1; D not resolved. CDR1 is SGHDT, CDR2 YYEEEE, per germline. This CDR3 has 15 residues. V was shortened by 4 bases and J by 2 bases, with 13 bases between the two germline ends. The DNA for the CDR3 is TGTGCCAGCAGCCCAGACGGTAGAACCTACAATGAGCAGTTCTTC. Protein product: CASSPDGRTYNEQFF.

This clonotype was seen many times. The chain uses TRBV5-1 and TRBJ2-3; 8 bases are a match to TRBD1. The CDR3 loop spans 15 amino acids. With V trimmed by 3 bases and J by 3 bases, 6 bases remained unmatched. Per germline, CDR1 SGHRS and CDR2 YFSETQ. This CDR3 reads CASSSPDRGTDTQYF. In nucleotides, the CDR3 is TGCGCCAGCAGCTCCCCCGACAGGGGTACAGATACGCAGTATTTT.

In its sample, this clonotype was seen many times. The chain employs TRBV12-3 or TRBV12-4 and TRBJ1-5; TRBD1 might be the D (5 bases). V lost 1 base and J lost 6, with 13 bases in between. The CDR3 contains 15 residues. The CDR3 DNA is TGTGCCAGCAGTTTAGTCGCCTTTGGGGCTCAGCCCCAGCATTTT. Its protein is CASSLVAFGAQPQHF.

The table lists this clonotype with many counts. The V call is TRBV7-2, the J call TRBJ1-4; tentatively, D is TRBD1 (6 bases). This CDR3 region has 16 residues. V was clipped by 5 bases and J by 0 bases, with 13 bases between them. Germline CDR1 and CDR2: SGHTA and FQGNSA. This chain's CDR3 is CASSTTHRATNEKLFF. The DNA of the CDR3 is TGTGCCAGCAGCACCACCCACAGGGCAACTAATGAAAAACTGTTTTTT.

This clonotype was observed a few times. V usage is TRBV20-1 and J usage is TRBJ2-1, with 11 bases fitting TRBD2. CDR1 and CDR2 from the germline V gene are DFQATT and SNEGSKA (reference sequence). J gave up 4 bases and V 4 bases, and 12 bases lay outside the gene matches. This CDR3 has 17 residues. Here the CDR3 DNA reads TGCAGTGCTACCGGGACTAGCGGAGTCCCCCTATACAATGAGCAGTTCTTC. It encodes CSATGTSGVPLYNEQFF.

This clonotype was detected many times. The CDR3 DNA follows: TGTGCCAGCAGCCATGGAGGGATCACCGGGGAGCTGTTTTTT. It encodes CASSHGGITGELFF. The rearrangement links TRBV28 to TRBJ2-2; tentative D call: TRBD2 (6 bases). Trimming stripped 6 bases from V and 4 bases from J, with 12 bases between. CDR3 size: 14 residues. CDR1 and CDR2 (germline): MDHEN, SYDVKM.

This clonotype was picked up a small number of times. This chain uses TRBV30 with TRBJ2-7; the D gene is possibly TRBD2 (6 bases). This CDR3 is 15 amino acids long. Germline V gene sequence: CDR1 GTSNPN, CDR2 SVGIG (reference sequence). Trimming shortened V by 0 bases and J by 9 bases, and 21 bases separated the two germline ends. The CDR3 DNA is TGTGCCTGGAGTGTGACTCCCCATGGAGGGCCCGGGCAGTACTTC. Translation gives CAWSVTPHGGPGQYF.

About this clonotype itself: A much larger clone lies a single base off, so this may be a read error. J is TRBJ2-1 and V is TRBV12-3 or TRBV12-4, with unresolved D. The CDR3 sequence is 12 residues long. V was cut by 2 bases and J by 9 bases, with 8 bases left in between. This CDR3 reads CASSLIAGEQFF. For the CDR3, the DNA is TGTGCCAGCAGTTTAATCGCAGGTGAGCAGTTCTTC.

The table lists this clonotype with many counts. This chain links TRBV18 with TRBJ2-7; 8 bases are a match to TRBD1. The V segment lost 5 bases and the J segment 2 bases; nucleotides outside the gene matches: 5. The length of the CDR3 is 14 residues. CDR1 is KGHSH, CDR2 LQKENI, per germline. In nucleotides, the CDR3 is TGTGCCAGCTCATACGCGACAGGGGCCTACGAGCAGTACTTC. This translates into CASSYATGAYEQYF.

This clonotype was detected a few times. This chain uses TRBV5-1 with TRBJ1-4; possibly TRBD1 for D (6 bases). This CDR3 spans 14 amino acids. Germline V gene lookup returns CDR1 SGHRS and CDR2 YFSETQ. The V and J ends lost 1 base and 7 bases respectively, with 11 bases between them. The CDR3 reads CASSLIQGGEKLFF. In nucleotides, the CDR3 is TGCGCCAGCAGCTTGATACAGGGTGGTGAAAAACTGTTTTTT.

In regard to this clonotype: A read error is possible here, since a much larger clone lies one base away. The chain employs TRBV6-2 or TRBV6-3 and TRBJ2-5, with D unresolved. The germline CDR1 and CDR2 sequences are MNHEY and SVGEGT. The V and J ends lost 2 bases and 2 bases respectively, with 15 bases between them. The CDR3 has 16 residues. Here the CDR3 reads CASSYPPGEGQETQYF. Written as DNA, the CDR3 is TGTGCCAGCAGTTACCCCCCCGGCGAAGGACAAGAGACCCAGTACTTC.

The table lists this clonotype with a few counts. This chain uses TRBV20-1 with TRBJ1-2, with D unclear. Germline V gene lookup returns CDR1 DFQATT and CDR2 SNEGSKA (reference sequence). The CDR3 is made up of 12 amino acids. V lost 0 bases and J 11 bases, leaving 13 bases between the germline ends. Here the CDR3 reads CSAREPDRGYTF. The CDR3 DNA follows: TGCAGTGCTAGAGAGCCAGACCGTGGGTACACCTTC.

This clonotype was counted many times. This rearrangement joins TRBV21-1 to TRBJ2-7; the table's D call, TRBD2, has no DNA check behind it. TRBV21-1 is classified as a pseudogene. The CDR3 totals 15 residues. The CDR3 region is CASKVGQEKMYEQYF. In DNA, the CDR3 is TGTGCCAGCAAGGTAGGGCAGGAAAAAATGTACGAGCAGTACTTC.

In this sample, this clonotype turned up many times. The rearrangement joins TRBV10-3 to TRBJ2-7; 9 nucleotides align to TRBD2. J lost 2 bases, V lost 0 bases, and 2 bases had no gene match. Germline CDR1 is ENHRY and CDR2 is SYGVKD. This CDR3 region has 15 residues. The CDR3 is CAISESPSGAYEQYF. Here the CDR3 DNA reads TGTGCCATCAGTGAGTCGCCTAGCGGGGCCTACGAGCAGTACTTC.